The present entry profiles one T cell receptor (beta chain) with its context. Its antigen is unidentified. Clinical symptoms, serum thyroxine, TRAb, thyroid ultrasound and orbital computed tomography established diagnosis. Germline values: CDR1 LGHNA, CDR2 YNFKEQ. CDR3 size: 15 residues. The germline V and J ends were trimmed by 4 bases and 2 bases, with 12 bases remaining between them. The sample originates from a study of T cells in Graves' hyperthyroidism and ophthalmopathy. Study results and caveats: The model forecast ophthalmopathy, anticipating it by a median 6.5 months before onset. Classification by a 13 V-J model distinguished ophthalmopathy from stable hyperthyroidism.

The CDR3 regions of TCR beta were amplified from RNA transcripts. A first-round RT-PCR of the TCR CDR3 used the HTBI primer set. TCRdb fed the multiplex PCR reads into MiXCR, producing one record per CDR3 protein. The sample lists 540,000 or so distinct CDR3 sequences, roughly 50% occurring once. The receptor's source is an adult woman with Graves' disease, either hyperthyroidism or ophthalmopathy (not recorded which). The sequenced sample consisted of peripheral blood or thyroid tissue (not recorded which). The chain has TRBV4-2 and TRBJ1-3; possible D gene TRBD1, 5 bases. The CDR3 spells CASSPGVFPGNTIYF. The CDR3 region has the DNA TGTGCCAGCAGCCCGGGGGTGTTTCCTGGAAACACCATATATTTT.